A selection of T cell receptor beta chains follows, all from one sample in a study of shared clonotypes between healthy human individuals. The table came from immunoSEQ multiplex PCR; TCRdb's copy has only in-frame clones and leaves some out. The repertoire holds roughly 2 million clones, with 90% to 95% as singletons. Sequences were obtained from naive CD4+ T cells sorted from blood. These receptors all come from a man younger than 30 in good health. CDR3s include the opening cysteine and the closing phenylalanine or tryptophan.

V,J,CDR3
TRBV28,TRBJ1-6,CASSFPGQGYNSPLHF
TRBV7-2,TRBJ2-7,CASSLSAYEQYF
TRBV6-5,TRBJ1-5,CASRLSGNQPQHF
TRBV7-8,TRBJ2-7,CASSVSQGKQYF
TRBV4-3,TRBJ2-7,CASSQDGAGTSYEQYF
TRBV11-2,TRBJ2-3,CASNTGVTDTQYF
TRBV5-1,TRBJ1-6,CASSFQGYGNSPLHF
TRBV14,TRBJ2-6,CASSPQIPGANVLTF
TRBV30,TRBJ1-2,CAWSAGLEGNYGYTF
TRBV6-1,TRBJ1-5,CASTYRDRESQPQHF
TRBV28,TRBJ2-2,CASALAGGFGELFF
TRBV1,TRBJ2-7,CTSSRRIKYF
TRBV29-1,TRBJ1-1,CSVIDARNTSRVKAFF
TRBV7-3,TRBJ2-2,CASSLSQNTGELFF
TRBV6-4,TRBJ1-2,CASSDQPALSINGYTF
TRBV30,TRBJ1-2,CAWGVGDYGYTF
TRBV30,TRBJ1-5,CAWKPGDNQPQHF
TRBV7-9,TRBJ2-5,CASSFNRELETQYF
TRBV27,TRBJ1-2,CASSSGAYYGYTF
TRBV5-6,TRBJ1-2,CASSLPGSWYGYTF